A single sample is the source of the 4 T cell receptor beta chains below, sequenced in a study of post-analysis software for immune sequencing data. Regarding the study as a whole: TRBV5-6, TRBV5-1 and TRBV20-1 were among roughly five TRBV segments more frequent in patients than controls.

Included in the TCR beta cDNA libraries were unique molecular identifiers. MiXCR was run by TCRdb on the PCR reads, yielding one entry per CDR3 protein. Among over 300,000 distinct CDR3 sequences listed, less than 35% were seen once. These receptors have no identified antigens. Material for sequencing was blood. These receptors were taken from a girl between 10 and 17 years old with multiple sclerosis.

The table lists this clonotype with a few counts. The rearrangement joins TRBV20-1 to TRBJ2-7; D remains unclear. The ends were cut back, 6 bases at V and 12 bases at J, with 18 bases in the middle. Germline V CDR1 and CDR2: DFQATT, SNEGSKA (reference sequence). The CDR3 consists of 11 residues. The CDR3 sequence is CSAPIRDRRYF. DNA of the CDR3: TGCAGTGCCCCGATTAGGGATCGGCGGTACTTC.

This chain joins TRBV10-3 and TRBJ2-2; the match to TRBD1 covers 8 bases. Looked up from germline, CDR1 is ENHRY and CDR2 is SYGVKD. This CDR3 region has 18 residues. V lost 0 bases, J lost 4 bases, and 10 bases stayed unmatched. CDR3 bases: TGTGCCATCAGTGAGTCCCCCCACAGGGGGACATCCACCGGGGAGCTGTTTTTT. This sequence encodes CAISESPHRGTSTGELFF.

The CDR3 is CASRGPGLAGGGEQFF. The DNA of the CDR3 is TGTGCCAGCAGGGGACCGGGACTAGCGGGGGGAGGGGAGCAGTTCTTC. J is TRBJ2-1 and V is TRBV2; 15 bases agree with TRBD2. The CDR3 is made up of 16 amino acids. J lost 10 bases, V lost 6 bases, and 10 bases had no gene match. CDR1 SNHLY and CDR2 FYNNEI come from the germline V gene.

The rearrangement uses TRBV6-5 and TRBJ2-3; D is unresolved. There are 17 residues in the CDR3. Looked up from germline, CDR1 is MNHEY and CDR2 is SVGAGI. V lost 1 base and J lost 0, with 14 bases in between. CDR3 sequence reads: CASSYYGDTSSTDTQYF. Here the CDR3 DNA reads TGTGCCAGCAGTTACTACGGCGACACTTCTAGCACAGATACGCAGTATTTT.